The clone carrying this TCR beta chain came up many times. The antigen is not known. TCRdb passed the 5' RACE reads through MiXCR, listing each CDR3 protein once. The repertoire includes approximately 70,000 distinct CDR3 sequences, approximately 6.1% of them detected once, and 30% to 45% sits in the top ten. This entry is derived from a study of T cells after yellow fever vaccination. CDR1 and CDR2 from the germline V gene are SGHTA and FQGNSA. The CDR3 is 15 residues long. V was clipped by 3 bases and J by 5 bases, with 15 bases between them. Study conclusions and caveats: Contamination of FACS-sorted repertoires by abundant clonotypes from the bulk population could occur. Of the clonotypes, a small share occurred in both CD4 and CD8 compartments. Weaker in magnitude, the secondary response showed a faster peak on day 5 versus 15. Post-booster repertoires contained most primary-vaccination clones again (roughly 96% CD4, roughly 90% CD8).

The chain carries TRBV7-2 and TRBJ2-3, with D perhaps matching TRBD1 (6 bases). Here the sequenced sample was CD8+ T cells sorted from PBMCs, taken 45 days after the first yellow fever vaccination. The source of this sequence is a young man who received the YFV17D yellow fever vaccine. The CDR3 region is CASSFGTSRVDTQYF. The CDR3, as DNA: TGTGCCAGCAGCTTCGGGACAAGTAGGGTAGATACGCAGTATTTT.